This record looks at one T cell receptor beta chain sequence and its context. This clone was counted only a few times. What this receptor recognizes is not known. Qualities for individual bases were not recorded, and no much larger clone is one base off. The junction carries 11 bases between V and J, which are trimmed by 2 bases and 4 bases respectively. From a lookup of the germline V gene, CDR1 and CDR2 are MGHRA and YSYEKL. The CDR3 contains 15 residues, cysteine and phenylalanine counted. Only CDR3 DNA is held: 45 bases, read in frame from base 1. The data were taken from a study of OX40 agonist ivuxolimab in advanced cancers. Study-wide context: Ivuxolimab was an agonistic, fully human IgG2 monoclonal antibody directed against OX40 (CD134), a costimulatory receptor. The dose-escalation cohort was about 86% male with a mean age of roughly 62 years, ranging from roughly 23 to 79. Prior anti-PD-1, anti-PD-L1 or anti-CTLA-4 therapy was permitted, and approximately 39% of dose-escalation patients had received checkpoint inhibitors. Peripheral TCRbeta sequencing aimed to test whether ivuxolimab altered TCR sequence diversity and caused clonal T-cell expansion. Partial responses were achieved by three dose-escalation patients, of whom one had hepatocellular carcinoma and two had cutaneous melanoma. The paper covers the monotherapy dose-escalation part of the phase I ivuxolimab trial, which included N ≈ 50 patients. Among the approximately 50 dose-escalation patients, 19 had hepatocellular carcinoma, around 15 melanoma, 9 renal cell carcinoma and 9 head and neck cancer. Intravenous ivuxolimab was administered to patients every 2 weeks at six dose levels: 0.01, 0.1, 0.3, 1.5, 3 and 10 mg/kg. The research as a whole found: After ivuxolimab, expanded clones were on average more numerous among CD8+ T cells than among CD4+ T cells. At doses of 0.1 to 3.0 mg/kg, clonal expansion of both CD4+ and CD8+ blood T cells was observed from baseline to week 6. Low levels of normalized T-cell clonal expansion were also seen in some patients who did not respond. The antigen specificity of the clonally expanded peripheral T cells was not determined. In the 0.1-3.0 mg/kg groups, partial responders were among the patients with the lowest normalized peripheral clonal expansion, particularly in CD8+ T cells.

For sequencing of the TCRbeta CDR3 region, genomic DNA was extracted from the sorted cells. TCRbeta CDR3 regions were sequenced using the immunoSEQ Assay. TCRdb took this table from immuneACCESS and kept in-frame rearrangements with V and J called. Such tables lack part of the clones; where checked against another copy, unresolved V genes explain under half of the gap, and the rest is unexplained. This sample lists 77,000 or so clones; 81% were detected once. 5% of the sample comes from the top ten. The trial excluded patients who had a history of autoimmune disease or who were on systemic immunosuppression. Peripheral blood for TCR sequencing was drawn from every dose cohort at baseline, at cycle 4 day 1 and at cycle 7 day 1. The samples were drawn from a first-in-human, open-label, multicenter phase I dose-escalation trial of ivuxolimab. Adults with locally advanced or metastatic head and neck squamous cell, hepatocellular, melanoma or renal cell carcinoma were enrolled in the trial. CD4+ and CD8+ T cells were sorted separately from peripheral blood before TCR sequencing.

The sequence joins TRBV4-1 to TRBJ1-4; perhaps TRBD1 is the D gene, with 6 bases matching. Here the sequenced sample was CD4+ or CD8+ T cells sorted from blood, taken in a trial of the OX40 agonist ivuxolimab. The sequence derives from an adult with an advanced solid tumor such as melanoma, head and neck, liver or kidney cancer. The bases read TGCGCCAGCAGCCAATCAGGACAGCTTAATGAAAAACTGTTTTTT. It specifies CASSQSGQLNEKLFF.